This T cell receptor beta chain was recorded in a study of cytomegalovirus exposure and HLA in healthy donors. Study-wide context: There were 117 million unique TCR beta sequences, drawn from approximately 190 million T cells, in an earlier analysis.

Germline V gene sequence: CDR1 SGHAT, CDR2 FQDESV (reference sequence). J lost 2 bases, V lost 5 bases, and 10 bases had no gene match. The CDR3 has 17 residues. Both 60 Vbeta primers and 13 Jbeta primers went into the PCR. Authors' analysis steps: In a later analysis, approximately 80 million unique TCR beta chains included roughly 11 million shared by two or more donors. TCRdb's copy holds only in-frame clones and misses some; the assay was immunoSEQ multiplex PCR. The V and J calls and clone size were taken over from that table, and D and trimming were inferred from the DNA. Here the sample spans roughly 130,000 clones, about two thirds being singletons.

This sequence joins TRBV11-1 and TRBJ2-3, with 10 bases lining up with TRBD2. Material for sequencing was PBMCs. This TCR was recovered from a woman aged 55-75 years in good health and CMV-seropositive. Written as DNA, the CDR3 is TGTGCCAGCAGCGAGGACCCGGGGACTAGCGTCACAGATACGCAGTATTTT. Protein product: CASSEDPGTSVTDTQYF.